The subject of this entry is one T cell receptor beta chain. These data belong to a study of PD-1 blockade in classical Hodgkin lymphoma. Method: immunoSEQ multiplex PCR; TCRdb's copy keeps in-frame clones and lacks some. The top ten clones hold about 10% of a sample with 90,000 to 100,000 clones, roughly 87% of them seen once. Trimming took off 4 bases at V and 0 bases at J, with 10 bases between the two ends. CDR3 length: 13 residues. In germline, CDR1 is GTSNPN, CDR2 SVGIG (reference sequence). All the patients suffered relapse after autologous stem cell transplantation, and brentuximab vedotin exposure differed.

The TCR was taken from a human donor with classical Hodgkin lymphoma. This chain joins TRBV30 and TRBJ2-7; no definite D call. Here the sequenced sample was peripheral blood mononuclear cells (PBMCs), taken before the second cycle of nivolumab. CDR3: CAWTSRSSYEQYF. The CDR3 DNA reads TGTGCCTGGACATCAAGGAGCTCCTACGAGCAGTACTTC.